These T cell receptor beta chains were read from a single sample in a study of blood T cell repertoires in COVID-19. Measured with immunoSEQ multiplex PCR; TCRdb has only the in-frame clones, and not every one. The sample has 250,000 to 350,000 clones; about 90% are singletons. The sample consisted of PBMCs or T cells enriched from blood (not recorded which). These receptors came from a woman in her 30s who had recovered from COVID-19. CDR3s include the opening cysteine and the closing phenylalanine or tryptophan. D genes are given only for firm matches. Not all rows give a size; the values are once, few, many and, for expanded clones, a class.

clone_size: NA; v_call: TRBV4-3; d_call: NA; j_call: TRBJ2-6; cdr3_aa: CASSASGSGANVLTF; cdr3_nt: TGCGCCAGCAGCGCAAGCGGCTCTGGGGCCAACGTCCTGACTTTC
clone_size: NA; v_call: TRBV5-1; d_call: NA; j_call: TRBJ2-7; cdr3_aa: CASSLRGTATYEQYF; cdr3_nt: TGCGCCAGCAGCTTGAGGGGTACGGCGACCTACGAGCAGTACTTC
clone_size: once; v_call: TRBV6-5; d_call: TRBD2; j_call: TRBJ2-2; cdr3_aa: CASSVPGGNTGELFF; cdr3_nt: TGTGCCAGCAGCGTCCCGGGGGGGAACACCGGGGAGCTGTTTTTT
clone_size: NA; v_call: TRBV5-1; d_call: NA; j_call: TRBJ1-1; cdr3_aa: CASSLKGSPGTEAFF; cdr3_nt: TGCGCCAGCAGCTTGAAGGGGTCCCCAGGCACTGAAGCTTTCTTT
clone_size: NA; v_call: TRBV27; d_call: NA; j_call: TRBJ1-3; cdr3_aa: CASSLAGDTVGNTIYF; cdr3_nt: TGTGCCAGCAGTTTAGCAGGGGATACGGTGGGAAACACCATATATTTT
clone_size: NA; v_call: TRBV19; d_call: NA; j_call: TRBJ2-1; cdr3_aa: CASSLVWGRSSNEQFF; cdr3_nt: TGTGCCAGTAGCCTGGTCTGGGGCAGGTCGAGCAATGAGCAGTTCTTC
clone_size: NA; v_call: TRBV3-1/TRBV3-2; d_call: NA; j_call: TRBJ1-1; cdr3_aa: CASSPSSGSPNTEAFF; cdr3_nt: TGTGCCAGCAGCCCCTCGTCGGGGAGCCCGAACACTGAAGCTTTCTTT
clone_size: NA; v_call: TRBV27; d_call: NA; j_call: TRBJ1-6; cdr3_aa: CASSFQGIISPLHF; cdr3_nt: TGTGCCAGCAGTTTTCAGGGAATCATTTCACCCCTCCACTTT
clone_size: once; v_call: TRBV5-1; d_call: NA; j_call: TRBJ2-7; cdr3_aa: CASSSSYEQYF; cdr3_nt: TGCGCCAGCAGCTCATCCTACGAGCAGTACTTC
clone_size: NA; v_call: TRBV19; d_call: NA; j_call: TRBJ2-2; cdr3_aa: CASSPRGTGELFF; cdr3_nt: TGTGCCAGTAGTCCCCGAGGGACCGGGGAGCTGTTTTTT
clone_size: NA; v_call: TRBV29-1; d_call: NA; j_call: TRBJ2-5; cdr3_aa: CSVGRGEQETQYF; cdr3_nt: TGCAGCGTGGGCCGCGGGGAACAAGAGACCCAGTACTTC
clone_size: NA; v_call: TRBV15; d_call: TRBD1; j_call: TRBJ2-7; cdr3_aa: CATSRDLRQGAREQYF; cdr3_nt: TGTGCCACCAGCAGAGATCTGAGACAGGGGGCTCGCGAGCAGTACTTC
clone_size: NA; v_call: TRBV6-5; d_call: NA; j_call: TRBJ2-5; cdr3_aa: CASREGLETQYF; cdr3_nt: TGTGCCAGCAGGGAGGGGTTGGAGACCCAGTACTTC
clone_size: NA; v_call: TRBV30; d_call: TRBD1; j_call: TRBJ1-5; cdr3_aa: CAWSEVKQGWDQPQHF; cdr3_nt: TGTGCCTGGAGCGAAGTAAAACAGGGGTGGGATCAGCCCCAGCATTTT
clone_size: NA; v_call: TRBV3-1/TRBV3-2; d_call: TRBD1; j_call: TRBJ1-6; cdr3_aa: CASRYDRVGSPLHF; cdr3_nt: TGTGCCAGCAGATACGACAGGGTGGGCTCACCCCTCCACTTT
clone_size: once; v_call: TRBV19; d_call: NA; j_call: TRBJ2-1; cdr3_aa: CASSIVSGYNNEQFF; cdr3_nt: TGTGCCAGTAGTATAGTGAGCGGGTATAACAATGAGCAGTTCTTC
clone_size: NA; v_call: TRBV11-3; d_call: NA; j_call: TRBJ2-2; cdr3_aa: CASSAGTTGELFF; cdr3_nt: TGTGCCAGCAGCGCGGGGACCACCGGGGAGCTGTTTTTT
clone_size: NA; v_call: TRBV7-2; d_call: NA; j_call: TRBJ2-5; cdr3_aa: CASSLGWLAKLGETQYF; cdr3_nt: TGTGCCAGCAGCTTAGGCTGGCTAGCCAAGCTGGGGGAGACCCAGTACTTC
clone_size: NA; v_call: TRBV30; d_call: NA; j_call: TRBJ1-6; cdr3_aa: CAWSERGNSPLHF; cdr3_nt: TGTGCCTGGAGTGAGCGGGGGAATTCACCCCTCCACTTT
clone_size: NA; v_call: TRBV4-1; d_call: TRBD2; j_call: TRBJ2-2; cdr3_aa: CASSQYSGGAAGELFF; cdr3_nt: TGCGCCAGCAGCCAGTATAGCGGGGGGGCCGCCGGGGAGCTGTTTTTT
clone_size: once; v_call: TRBV6-6; d_call: NA; j_call: TRBJ2-5; cdr3_aa: CASSRQDQETQYF; cdr3_nt: TGTGCCAGCAGCCGACAGGACCAAGAGACCCAGTACTTC
clone_size: NA; v_call: TRBV9; d_call: TRBD2; j_call: TRBJ2-7; cdr3_aa: CASSPSSGSSSYEQYF; cdr3_nt: TGTGCCAGCAGCCCCTCTAGCGGGTCGAGCTCCTACGAGCAGTACTTC
clone_size: NA; v_call: TRBV3-1/TRBV3-2; d_call: TRBD1; j_call: TRBJ1-5; cdr3_aa: CASSQAGGHQPQHF; cdr3_nt: TGTGCCAGCAGCCAAGCAGGGGGGCATCAGCCCCAGCATTTT
clone_size: NA; v_call: TRBV5-6; d_call: NA; j_call: TRBJ1-3; cdr3_aa: CASSWTASRGLSGNTIYF; cdr3_nt: TGTGCCAGCAGCTGGACAGCCTCGAGAGGGCTCTCTGGAAACACCATATATTTT
clone_size: NA; v_call: TRBV7-7; d_call: TRBD1; j_call: TRBJ1-1; cdr3_aa: CASSKDRGTEAFF; cdr3_nt: TGTGCTAGCAGCAAGGACAGGGGCACTGAAGCTTTCTTT
clone_size: once; v_call: TRBV19; d_call: TRBD1; j_call: TRBJ2-5; cdr3_aa: CASSIQTGRKETQYF; cdr3_nt: TGTGCCAGTAGTATTCAGACAGGGAGAAAAGAGACCCAGTACTTC
clone_size: NA; v_call: TRBV19; d_call: TRBD1; j_call: TRBJ1-5; cdr3_aa: CASSIGGTAEHF; cdr3_nt: TGTGCCAGTAGTATAGGAGGGACAGCCGAACATTTT
clone_size: NA; v_call: TRBV9; d_call: NA; j_call: TRBJ2-7; cdr3_aa: CASSVGASDNYEQYF; cdr3_nt: TGTGCCAGCAGCGTAGGGGCTAGCGATAACTACGAGCAGTACTTC
clone_size: NA; v_call: TRBV6-2/TRBV6-3; d_call: TRBD1; j_call: TRBJ1-1; cdr3_aa: CASSYSGRGLTEAFF; cdr3_nt: TGTGCCAGCAGTTACTCTGGCAGGGGGCTTACTGAAGCTTTCTTT
clone_size: NA; v_call: TRBV29-1; d_call: TRBD1; j_call: TRBJ2-7; cdr3_aa: CSVEGTGTYEQYF; cdr3_nt: TGCAGCGTTGAAGGGACAGGGACCTACGAGCAGTACTTC
clone_size: NA; v_call: TRBV5-1; d_call: TRBD1; j_call: TRBJ2-6; cdr3_aa: CASSFPPGTGESGANVLTF; cdr3_nt: TGCGCCAGCAGCTTCCCACCCGGGACAGGGGAATCTGGGGCCAACGTCCTGACTTTC
clone_size: NA; v_call: TRBV3-1/TRBV3-2; d_call: TRBD1; j_call: TRBJ1-1; cdr3_aa: CASSRQEGGPTWTEAFF; cdr3_nt: TGTGCCAGCAGCCGGCAAGAAGGGGGCCCGACTTGGACTGAAGCTTTCTTT
clone_size: few; v_call: TRBV5-1; d_call: NA; j_call: TRBJ2-6; cdr3_aa: CASTELSGANVLTF; cdr3_nt: TGCGCCAGCACGGAGCTCTCGGGGGCCAACGTCCTGACTTTC
clone_size: NA; v_call: TRBV5-4; d_call: TRBD1; j_call: TRBJ2-7; cdr3_aa: CASHQGRDRGLEQYF; cdr3_nt: TGTGCCAGCCATCAAGGCCGGGACAGGGGGCTCGAGCAGTACTTC
clone_size: NA; v_call: TRBV4-3; d_call: NA; j_call: TRBJ1-3; cdr3_aa: CASSQVGVWWSSGNTIYF; cdr3_nt: TGCGCCAGCAGCCAAGTGGGAGTATGGTGGAGCTCTGGAAACACCATATATTTT
clone_size: once; v_call: TRBV5-1; d_call: TRBD2; j_call: TRBJ2-7; cdr3_aa: CASSPLGGRVYEQYF; cdr3_nt: TGCGCCAGCAGCCCCCTGGGGGGGAGGGTCTACGAGCAGTACTTC
clone_size: NA; v_call: TRBV7-8; d_call: NA; j_call: TRBJ1-2; cdr3_aa: CASSLGGTGYGYTF; cdr3_nt: TGTGCCAGCAGCTTAGGAGGCACAGGGTATGGCTACACCTTC
clone_size: NA; v_call: TRBV5-1; d_call: NA; j_call: TRBJ2-1; cdr3_aa: CASSLFAYNEQFF; cdr3_nt: TGCGCCAGCAGCTTGTTTGCGTACAATGAGCAGTTCTTC
clone_size: NA; v_call: TRBV18; d_call: TRBD1; j_call: TRBJ1-1; cdr3_aa: CASSPIENRGGTEAFF; cdr3_nt: TGTGCCAGCTCACCGATCGAAAACAGGGGTGGCACTGAAGCTTTCTTT
clone_size: NA; v_call: TRBV6-4; d_call: NA; j_call: TRBJ1-6; cdr3_aa: CASTQGIPYNSPLHF; cdr3_nt: TGTGCCAGCACGCAGGGGATCCCCTATAATTCACCCCTCCACTTT
clone_size: NA; v_call: TRBV25-1; d_call: NA; j_call: TRBJ1-5; cdr3_aa: CASSEQGGSNQPQHF; cdr3_nt: TGTGCCAGCAGTGAACAAGGGGGTAGCAATCAGCCCCAGCATTTT
clone_size: NA; v_call: TRBV4-1; d_call: NA; j_call: TRBJ1-1; cdr3_aa: CASSQLGQPEAFF; cdr3_nt: TGCGCCAGCAGCCAACTCGGACAGCCTGAAGCTTTCTTT
clone_size: once; v_call: TRBV7-2; d_call: TRBD1; j_call: TRBJ2-7; cdr3_aa: CASSGDRYSYEQYF; cdr3_nt: TGTGCCAGCAGCGGGGACAGGTATTCCTACGAGCAGTACTTC
clone_size: NA; v_call: TRBV7-6; d_call: TRBD2; j_call: TRBJ2-7; cdr3_aa: CASTIEGLAGDEQYF; cdr3_nt: TGTGCCAGCACCATAGAGGGACTAGCGGGGGACGAGCAGTACTTC
clone_size: NA; v_call: TRBV4-1; d_call: TRBD1; j_call: TRBJ1-5; cdr3_aa: CASSQAQGVPLAQHF; cdr3_nt: TGCGCCAGCAGCCAAGCCCAGGGGGTTCCTTTGGCCCAGCATTTT
clone_size: once; v_call: TRBV27; d_call: NA; j_call: TRBJ1-1; cdr3_aa: CASSFGGLGTEAFF; cdr3_nt: TGTGCCAGCAGTTTCGGGGGTTTGGGCACTGAAGCTTTCTTT
clone_size: NA; v_call: TRBV10-3; d_call: NA; j_call: TRBJ2-3; cdr3_aa: CATRQEGRSTDTQYF; cdr3_nt: TGTGCCACCCGTCAAGAGGGCAGAAGCACAGATACGCAGTATTTT
clone_size: once; v_call: TRBV5-6; d_call: TRBD1; j_call: TRBJ1-2; cdr3_aa: CASTSGTAAYGYTF; cdr3_nt: TGTGCCAGCACCTCCGGGACAGCAGCCTATGGCTACACCTTC
clone_size: once; v_call: TRBV19; d_call: NA; j_call: TRBJ2-2; cdr3_aa: CASSIWQNTGELFF; cdr3_nt: TGTGCCAGTAGTATTTGGCAAAACACCGGGGAGCTGTTTTTT
clone_size: NA; v_call: TRBV2; d_call: TRBD1; j_call: TRBJ1-6; cdr3_aa: CATSQGGSGSPLHF; cdr3_nt: TGTGCCACCTCCCAGGGGGGTAGTGGTTCACCCCTCCACTTT
clone_size: NA; v_call: TRBV4-1; d_call: NA; j_call: TRBJ2-5; cdr3_aa: CASSLLGAPLETQYF; cdr3_nt: TGCGCCAGCAGCCTGCTGGGAGCACCCCTAGAGACCCAGTACTTC
clone_size: NA; v_call: TRBV12-3/TRBV12-4; d_call: TRBD1; j_call: TRBJ1-2; cdr3_aa: CASSKTGSGYTF; cdr3_nt: TGTGCCAGCAGTAAGACAGGGTCTGGCTACACCTTC
clone_size: NA; v_call: TRBV6-2/TRBV6-3; d_call: NA; j_call: TRBJ1-2; cdr3_aa: CASSYAGGSDGYTF; cdr3_nt: TGTGCCAGCAGTTACGCAGGAGGTTCGGATGGCTACACCTTC